This TCR beta chain was identified during a study of blood T cells in healthy people across ages (dated by TCRdb to between 2015 and 2016). In terms of the full investigation: In model experiments, template switching captured roughly one uniquely barcoded TCR beta cDNA molecule for every two T cells. The study analyzed two additional independent replicas of 1 million unique cDNA reads from the same blood draw for two donors, one aged 18 to 29 and one aged 80 or older. The donors were split into four age groups: young (average 16 years), middle-aged (nearly 40), aged (approximately 60) and long-lived (approximately 80). Age-related changes in TCR beta repertoire diversity were measured in the study by deep sequencing normalized with unique cDNA molecular identifiers. Points the paper makes about the study in general: Compared with the aged group, more naive CD4+ T cells, fewer expanded clones and increased TCR diversity were shown by the long-lived group, suggesting age selection. Because the CMV infection status of the donors was unknown, age-related changes in expanded clonotypes may potentially have been confounded. Observed TCR beta diversity per million T cells fell roughly linearly with age, and a significant reduction was already apparent by age roughly 40. The percentage of naive T cells measured by flow cytometry correlated strongly with observed TCR beta diversity. Total diversity estimates from one million sequenced T cells were considered lower bounds and underestimates. Because profiling used bulk unsorted PBMCs, naive and antigen-experienced compartments could not be compared conclusively.

The CDR3 runs 14 residues from the cysteine to the phenylalanine. Kept here is only the CDR3 DNA, which spans 42 bases and is read in frame from base 1. Here V drops 4 bases and J drops 7 bases, and the junction holds 6 bases not matched to any gene. The germline V gene (reference sequence) specifies LGHDT as CDR1 and YNNKEL as CDR2. Receptors were amplified or captured by 5' RACE. Sequencer: Illumina HiSeq 2500. A second PCR of roughly 7 to 12 cycles was performed with a sample-barcoded 5' primer and a J-beta primer mix. A unique molecular identifier was introduced onto each TCR beta cDNA molecule by a template-switch 5' adaptor carrying 12 random nucleotides. Each sample yielded at least 2.5 million CDR3-containing paired-end reads. First-strand cDNA was synthesized from all RNA with the Mint cDNA synthesis kit, primed by a TRBC-specific oligonucleotide. All cDNA was treated with uracil-DNA glycosylase and then went through a first 18-cycle PCR with the universal primers M1SS and BC2_uni_R. Under the source paper's analysis protocol: Normalization of each sample was performed by random selection of 1 million high-quality reads, each carrying a distinct molecular identifier. Instead of being binned into consensus sequences, reads that shared molecular identifiers were thrown out. MiTCR, run with a Q25 quality threshold and the strictest error-elimination algorithm, handled CDR3 identification, clonotype clustering and error correction. A nonparametric unseen species model with Euler transformation was used to estimate lower-bound total TCR beta diversity. The public reads were reprocessed in TCRdb via fastp at Q25 and MiXCR, keeping in-frame beta chains. Each entry is one CDR3 protein sequence, shown with its most common DNA and genes. The V and J calls reflect TCRdb's pipeline rather than the authors' work. Recorded for this sample are about 800,000 distinct CDR3 sequences; 20% to 25% of them occurred a single time. Roughly 3.5% of the sample is in the top ten clones.

Donors were 39 systemically healthy Caucasian individuals from Russia aged roughly 6 to 90 years. About 10 milliliters of peripheral blood were collected from each donor into EDTA-treated Vacutainer tubes. Ficoll-Paque density-gradient centrifugation was used to isolate PBMCs, with at least 6 million per sample. Total RNA, at least 5 micrograms per sample, was extracted from PBMCs with Trizol reagent. For every donor, flow cytometry on a PBMC aliquot measured the percentage of naive CD45RAhigh/CD27high T cells. This clonotype was seen more than once but under ten times. The antigen it recognizes is unknown. No base qualities exist here, and no much larger clone lies one base off it. In addition, the sample was reused for a study of T cells of mothers and their children. In that second paper, the authors write: The donors were nine systemically healthy Caucasian individuals, made up of three mothers and their six children. cDNA synthesis consumed the entire amount of extracted RNA, loaded at about 1.6 ug RNA in each 15 ul reaction. In the second PCR, the M1S primer added sample barcodes and 2-4 random nucleotides. Over 8 million TCR beta CDR3 reads came from each mother, compared with some 3.1 million reads from each child. Thymic selection similarly shapes TCR recombination output in related and unrelated pairs, with minor effect from inherited differences. Related mother-child pairs always showed normalized repertoire overlap that was slightly higher than in unrelated mother-child pairs, though the difference was never significant. With a sensitivity of approximately 100 clones per million clonotypes, no persistent microchimeric T cell clones were detected. To look for features that set related mother-child pairs apart from unrelated individuals, the researchers ran deep NGS to compare the TCR beta repertoires of mothers and children. The mean age was around 42 +/- 4 years for the mothers and roughly 11 +/- 4 years for the children. After adapters were ligated using NEBNext reagents, the libraries underwent 100+100 nt paired-end sequencing on an Illumina HiSeq 2000. To prevent cross-contamination, the mother and child libraries were prepared one month apart and sequenced in separate runs. For each donor, somewhere between about 450,000 and 2,000,000 distinct TCR beta clonotypes were identified. Naive TCR beta clonotypes were estimated from low-frequency clonotypes matched to each donor's FACS-determined naive share, without sorting.

This sequence was found in a boy aged 10-17 years in good health. Recombination joined TRBV3-1 with TRBJ1-4; 7 bases in between match TRBD1. Specimen: blood. CDR3 loop: CASSPTGWTEKLFF. The sequenced DNA: TGTGCCAGCAGCCCGACAGGGTGGACTGAAAAACTGTTTTTT.